The 15 T cell receptor beta chains below come from one sample, sequenced in a study of shared clonotypes between healthy human individuals. The data were produced by immunoSEQ multiplex PCR, yet TCRdb's version contains in-frame clones alone and is incomplete. The sample comprises 450,000 to 500,000 clones, around 79% of which are singletons, and approximately 12% rests with the top ten. Sequenced material: PBMCs. The receptors were gathered from a woman in her thirties or forties in good health. Some clones in this sample may be carry-over from other donors' samples.

The chain has TRBV28 and TRBJ1-5, with D unclear. The CDR3 length is 15 residues. V lost 5 bases, J lost 6 bases, and 17 bases lay in between. CDR1 and CDR2 (germline): MDHEN, SYDVKM. This CDR3 is CASSRHGSVGQPQHF. The CDR3 DNA is TGTGCCAGCAGTCGACACGGGTCGGTGGGTCAGCCCCAGCATTTT.

The V gene is TRBV18, the J gene TRBJ2-5, with D hard to call. Trimming shortened V by 2 bases and J by 1 base, and 5 bases separated the two germline ends. Germline assignment: CDR1 KGHSH and CDR2 LQKENI. There are 13 residues in the CDR3. CDR3 loop: CASSPNPQETQYF. The DNA for the CDR3 is TGTGCCAGCTCACCAAACCCCCAAGAGACCCAGTACTTC.

Points on this clone: This is likely an artifact of a read error, given a far larger clone one base away. The chain joins TRBV7-9 to TRBJ2-5; TRBD1 or TRBD2 may be the D gene (6 bases each). The CDR3 runs to 13 residues. Germline values: CDR1 SEHNR, CDR2 FQNEAQ (reference sequence). In DNA, the CDR3 is TGTGCCAGCACCCTGGGGGGCCAAGAGGCCCAGTACTTC. Translation: CASTLGGQEAQYF.

The V and J genes are TRBV18 and TRBJ1-1; no clear D gene. CDR1 and CDR2 from the germline V gene are KGHSH and LQKENI. The CDR3 loop spans 15 amino acids. V lost 0 bases and J lost 4, with 12 bases in between. In DNA, the CDR3 is TGTGCCAGCTCACCACCGTTTGGAGGGTCCACTGAAGCTTTCTTT. Its translation is CASSPPFGGSTEAFF.

The chain carries TRBV5-1 and TRBJ1-5; D may be TRBD1 (6 bases). Trimming stripped 5 bases from V and 2 bases from J, with 11 bases between. The CDR3 totals 14 residues. Germline CDR1 is SGHRS and CDR2 is YFSETQ. The CDR3 protein is CASRRGEGNQPQHF. CDR3 DNA: TGCGCCAGCAGGAGGGGGGAAGGCAATCAGCCCCAGCATTTT.

The chain employs TRBV5-1 and TRBJ1-4; the D is unclear. CDR1 and CDR2 (germline): SGHRS, YFSETQ. This CDR3 is 15 amino acids long. Trimming took off 0 bases at V and 3 bases at J, with 9 bases between the two ends. The CDR3 loop reads CASSLGGMPNEKLFF. In nucleotides, the CDR3 is TGCGCCAGCAGCTTGGGGGGAATGCCTAATGAAAAACTGTTTTTT.

The chain employs TRBV9 and TRBJ2-3; TRBD2 agrees at 9 bases. Trimming removed 3 bases from V and 3 bases from J; junction bases left unmatched: 5. There are 15 residues in the CDR3. The germline gives CDR1 SGDLS, CDR2 YYNGEE. The CDR3 sequence: CASSAGAGGTDTQYF. CDR3 in DNA: TGTGCCAGCAGCGCGGGAGCGGGAGGTACAGATACGCAGTATTTT.

With regard to this clone: A much larger clone sits a single nucleotide away, making a read error possible. The chain uses TRBV2 and TRBJ2-3; D gene uncertain. The CDR3 has 11 amino acids. Trimming took 6 bases from V and 2 from J, leaving 3 bases between them. The germline CDR1 and CDR2 sequences are SNHLY and FYNNEI. The chain's CDR3 is CASSNTDTQYF. In nucleotides, the CDR3 is TGTGCCAGCAGCAACACAGATACGCAGTATTTT.

This clone came up once. This chain links TRBV19 with TRBJ2-6; D gene uncertain. The CDR3 extends over 14 amino acids. The V gene's germline CDR1 is LNHDA and CDR2 SQIVND (reference sequence). The V and J ends lost 7 bases and 0 bases respectively, with 7 bases between them. The CDR3 DNA reads as TGTGCCAGTACGGGTCTCTCTGGGGCCAACGTCCTGACTTTC. Encoded protein: CASTGLSGANVLTF.

The CDR3 loop reads CASSLRRDTGELFF. The CDR3 DNA reads as TGTGCCAGCAGCCTCCGACGGGACACCGGGGAGCTGTTTTTT. The chain has TRBV7-6 and TRBJ2-2; D is uncertain. This CDR3 comprises 14 residues. The germline V gene encodes CDR1 SGHVS and CDR2 FNYEAQ. The germline V and J ends were trimmed by 5 bases and 3 bases, with 10 bases remaining between them.

The chain is built from TRBV11-2 and TRBJ2-1, with 7 nucleotides matching TRBD1. The CDR3 length is 14 residues. From germline, CDR1 is SGHAT and CDR2 FQNNGV. Unmatched junction bases numbered 11, after V lost 2 bases and J lost 13 bases. For the CDR3, the DNA is TGTGCCAGCAGCTTATTGGGGACAGAGAGGCCTCAGTTCTTC. As protein: CASSLLGTERPQFF.

The chain combines TRBV15 with TRBJ2-7, with D perhaps given as TRBD1 or TRBD2 (5 bases each). The CDR3 is 14 residues long. The germline V and J ends were trimmed by 2 bases and 6 bases, with 14 bases remaining between them. CDR1 LNHNV and CDR2 YYDKDF come from the germline V gene (reference sequence). This CDR3 is CATSRKRDVAEQYF. As DNA, the CDR3 is TGTGCCACCAGCAGAAAAAGGGACGTCGCCGAGCAGTACTTC.

This clone has only a few counts. The chain carries TRBV27 and TRBJ2-2; D is uncertain. The CDR3 contains 13 residues. V lost 6 bases and J lost 4, with 9 bases in between. CDR1 is MNHEY, CDR2 SMNVEV, per germline (reference sequence). For the CDR3, the DNA is TGTGCCAGCAGCCACCGCAGCACCGGGGAGCTGTTTTTT. This encodes CASSHRSTGELFF.

About this clone itself: This sample also contains other DNA sequences that code for the same CDR3. V and J are TRBV18 and TRBJ2-3; no clear D. The length of the CDR3 is 12 residues. V shed 3 bases and J shed 3 bases, with 4 bases lying between them. The germline gives CDR1 KGHSH, CDR2 LQKENI. CDR3 nucleotide sequence: TGTGCCAGCTCACCGGGTACAGATACGCAGTATTTT. Amino acids: CASSPGTDTQYF.

J is TRBJ2-4 and V is TRBV7-2; possible D gene TRBD2, 5 bases. Per the germline V gene, CDR1 is SGHTA and CDR2 is FQGNSA. The V and J ends lost 1 base and 7 bases respectively, with 8 bases between them. The CDR3 runs 13 residues. The chain's CDR3 is CASSLEPGNIQYF. The CDR3 DNA reads TGTGCCAGCAGCTTAGAACCGGGGAACATTCAGTACTTC. The whole variable domain, remainder taken from reference TRBV7-2 and TRBJ2-4, is GAGVSQSPSNKVTEKGKDVELRCDPISGHTALYWYRQSLGQGLEFLIYFQGNSAPDKSGLPSDRFSAERTGGSVSTLTIQRTQQEDSAVYLCASSLEPGNIQYFGAGTRLSVL.